This entry describes one T cell receptor (beta chain). Its antigen is still unknown. This specimen comes from a study of T cell repertoires in cytomegalovirus infection. Study details: The public TCR beta signatures pointed to both CMV infection and matching HLA type. Broader study findings: Cumulated frequencies of public TCR beta families served to identify carriers of CMV plus the relevant HLA. Dominating the ex vivo response were HLA-C-restricted CMV-specific TCR beta clonotypes.

Germline values: CDR1 ENHRY, CDR2 SYGVKD. V shed 2 bases and J shed 0 bases, with 11 bases lying between them. The CDR3 loop spans 15 amino acids. TCRdb fed the reads into MiXCR, producing one record per CDR3 protein. Of around 190,000 distinct CDR3 sequences in the sample, about an eighth were seen once. The J gene is TRBJ2-7, the V gene TRBV10-3; a possible D gene is TRBD1 (6 bases). Sequencing was performed on PBMCs. The clonotype originates from a human donor in good health (CMV status not recorded). Some clones in this sample may be carry-over from other donors' samples. DNA for the CDR3: TGTGCCATCAGTGAGGGACAGAAAAGCTCCTACGAGCAGTACTTC. It codes for CAISEGQKSSYEQYF.